This T cell receptor beta chain was sequenced during a study of blood T cell repertoires in COVID-19. The overall study: Sources were T cells, B-cell-depleted T cells, or PBMCs; the material itself was cDNA or gDNA.

Trimming took 4 bases from V and 0 from J, leaving 4 bases between them. Germline V gives CDR1 SNHLY, CDR2 FYNNEI. The CDR3 is 13 residues long. Per the authors' pipeline: For nucleated cells, counts were estimated from reference gene primer amplification. The repertoire was sequenced with immunoSEQ multiplex PCR; TCRdb's copy has only in-frame clones and lacks some. V, J and clone size reflect that table, while D and trimming were determined from the DNA. This sample has under 300,000 clones, with about 85% found just once. This clonotype was sampled from a man aged 60-69 years who had recovered from COVID-19. The rearrangement uses TRBV2 and TRBJ1-5; no firm D call. Sequencing input: peripheral blood. CDR3 bases: TGTGCCAGCAGTGGAGGTAGCAATCAGCCCCAGCATTTT. This sequence encodes CASSGGSNQPQHF.